One and the same sample provided the 20 T cell receptor beta chains below, sequenced in a study of T-cell reconstitution after alpha-beta-depleted transplantation in children. Unique molecular identifiers were incorporated when the TCRbeta library was constructed. TCRdb independently ran MiXCR on the PCR reads; one entry per CDR3 protein. The sample lists around 600,000 distinct CDR3 sequences, about 21% occurring once. Sequencing used PBMCs, mostly from graft donor cells, obtained 360 days after TCRalphabeta/CD19-depleted stem cell transplant. These TCRs come from a boy younger than two who had a stem cell transplant for acute myeloid leukemia, so the T cells may come from the graft donor.

V gene TRBV4-3 combines with J gene TRBJ2-7; no definite D call. Trimming took 0 bases from V and 6 from J, leaving 24 bases between them. Germline CDR1 reads LGHNA; CDR2 reads YSLEER. The length of the CDR3 is 18 residues. CDR3 in DNA: TGCGCCAGCAGCCAAGAAGACCCCAGCACAGACCTATACGTCGAGCAGTACTTC. It codes for CASSQEDPSTDLYVEQYF.

This clonotype was counted at least ten times. The V call is TRBV6-2 or TRBV6-3, the J call TRBJ1-2; 8 positions match TRBD1. CDR3 length equals 13 residues. V lost 8 bases and J lost 6; bases outside the gene matches: 8. Germline values: CDR1 MNHEY, CDR2 SVGEGT. DNA for the CDR3: TGTGCCAGCTCCCGGGGACAGGTGGATGGCTACACCTTC. Translated, it gives CASSRGQVDGYTF.

The chain couples TRBV4-3 to TRBJ1-1, with D uncertain. Trimming stripped 0 bases from V and 6 bases from J, with 8 bases between. The CDR3 is made up of 13 amino acids. Per germline, CDR1 LGHNA and CDR2 YSLEER. The CDR3 nucleotides are TGCGCCAGCAGCCAAGATAGAGTGGCTGAAGCTTTCTTT. The encoded protein is CASSQDRVAEAFF.

This clonotype was observed a handful of times. J is TRBJ2-7 and V is TRBV12-3 or TRBV12-4, with a possible D match to TRBD2 (6 bases). The CDR3 is made up of 14 amino acids. V was cut by 3 bases and J by 2 bases, with 11 bases left in between. CDR3 protein: CASSFPGLAYEQYF. The CDR3 DNA reads TGTGCCAGCAGTTTCCCGGGACTTGCCTACGAGCAGTACTTC.

V gene TRBV20-1 combines with J gene TRBJ2-7; either TRBD1 or TRBD2 may fit D (5 bases each). The CDR3 has 14 amino acids. Germline CDR1 reads DFQATT; CDR2 reads SNEGSKA (reference sequence). Trimming removed 5 bases from V and 0 bases from J, with 14 bases in between. CDR3: CSAGAGASSYEQYV. Written as DNA, the CDR3 is TGCAGTGCTGGTGCCGGGGCCAGCTCCTACGAGCAGTACGTC.

This clonotype was detected a few times. This chain joins TRBV6-1 and TRBJ1-4; 9 positions agree with TRBD1. CDR1 is MNHNS and CDR2 is SASEGT in the germline V gene. The ends lost 6 bases at V and 3 bases at J; junction bases unmatched: 2. The CDR3 covers 14 residues. The CDR3 DNA follows: TGTGCCAGCAGGGACAGGGGAGCTAATGAAAAACTGTTTTTT. Protein product: CASRDRGANEKLFF.

This clonotype was seen a handful of times. V is TRBV12-3 or TRBV12-4 and J is TRBJ1-6, with TRBD1 matching 8 bases. The CDR3 loop spans 16 amino acids. The ends lost 0 bases at V and 6 bases at J; junction bases unmatched: 4. The CDR3 DNA sequence: TGTGCCAGCAGTTTAGCGGACAGGGTTGGTAATTCACCCCTCCACTTT. Protein: CASSLADRVGNSPLHF.

This clonotype was seen a few times. This sequence joins TRBV12-3 or TRBV12-4 and TRBJ2-7; maybe TRBD1 (6 bases). The CDR3 covers 16 residues. V was pared by 7 bases and J by 0 bases, with 19 bases between. CDR3 loop: CASKSGRQALSYEQYF. CDR3 sequence (DNA): TGTGCCAGCAAGTCGGGGCGACAGGCTCTCTCCTACGAGCAGTACTTC.

This chain connects TRBV15 to TRBJ2-3; tentative D call: TRBD2 (7 bases). This CDR3 comprises 15 residues. V was pared by 6 bases and J by 2 bases, with 15 bases between. Germline lookup yields CDR1 LNHNV and CDR2 YYDKDF (reference sequence). The CDR3 here is CATRDRGALTDTQYF. The CDR3 coding sequence is TGTGCCACCAGGGACCGGGGGGCCCTCACAGATACGCAGTATTTT.

V gene TRBV28 combines with J gene TRBJ2-3, with TRBD1 as a possible D gene (5 bases). Germline loops: CDR1 MDHEN, CDR2 SYDVKM. V lost 1 base, J lost 3 bases, and 14 bases lay in between. This CDR3 has 16 residues. Here the CDR3 DNA reads TGTGCCAGCAGTTTATTCGGGCAGGGCTGGACAGATACGCAGTATTTT. Protein product: CASSLFGQGWTDTQYF.

This clonotype was observed a handful of times. This chain connects TRBV12-3 or TRBV12-4 to TRBJ2-1; TRBD2 is a possible D gene (7 bases). Trimming pared 8 bases from V and 10 bases from J, leaving 18 bases between. The CDR3 is made up of 13 amino acids. In DNA form, the CDR3 reads TGTGCCAGCGGCCCCCGGGGGGCCGTAGAGCAGTTCTTC. Protein: CASGPRGAVEQFF.

J is TRBJ2-7 and V is TRBV15, with 8 nucleotides matching TRBD2. V trimming: 0 bases; J trimming: 4 bases; junction bases outside the gene matches: 8. Germline V gives CDR1 LNHNV, CDR2 YYDKDF (reference sequence). CDR3 length equals 16 residues. The CDR3: CATSRDAGGRDYEQYF. Here the CDR3 DNA reads TGTGCCACCAGCAGAGATGCGGGGGGCAGAGATTACGAGCAGTACTTC.

In this sample, this clonotype turned up a few times. J is TRBJ1-1 and V is TRBV29-1; D is unclear. The germline V and J ends were trimmed by 7 bases and 12 bases, with 21 bases remaining between them. CDR3 length: 12 amino acids. Germline CDR1 reads SQVTM; CDR2 reads ANQGSEA. The CDR3 nucleotides are TGCAGCGCCGTGGCGGACCCTCTCGGAACTTTCTTT. Amino acid sequence: CSAVADPLGTFF. The complete variable domain, with remaining parts taken from reference TRBV29-1 and TRBJ1-1, reads SAVISQKPSRDICQRGTSLTIQCQVDSQVTMMFWYRQQPGQSLTLIATANQGSEATYESGFVIDKFPISRPNLTFSTLTVSNMSPEDSSIYLCSAVADPLGTFFGQGTRLTVV.

This clonotype was seen more than once but under ten times. The chain links TRBV20-1 to TRBJ1-5; D gene ambiguous. Trimming took off 5 bases at V and 0 bases at J, with 5 bases between the two ends. Germline assignment: CDR1 DFQATT and CDR2 SNEGSKA (reference sequence). This CDR3 comprises 12 residues. Here the CDR3 DNA reads TGCAGTGCTGCTTTTAGCAATCAGCCCCAGCATTTT. It codes for CSAAFSNQPQHF.

This clonotype was detected ten times or more. The chain combines TRBV9 with TRBJ2-5; TRBD2 aligns across 8 bases. Unmatched junction bases numbered 3, after V lost 0 bases and J lost 2 bases. Germline CDR1 is SGDLS and CDR2 is YYNGEE. This CDR3 comprises 15 residues. The CDR3 DNA sequence: TGTGCCAGCAGCGTAGTAGCTAGCGGGCAAGAGACCCAGTACTTC. Translation: CASSVVASGQETQYF.

A few counts support this clonotype. The chain employs TRBV5-1 and TRBJ2-7; weak D call: TRBD1 (5 bases). Germline CDR1 is SGHRS and CDR2 is YFSETQ. Trimming took off 1 base at V and 4 bases at J, with 21 bases between the two ends. The CDR3 sequence is 17 residues long. The CDR3, as DNA: TGCGCCAGCAGCTTGTTCCCCAGCCCACAGGTTTCATACGAGCAGTACTTC. Its translation is CASSLFPSPQVSYEQYF. The full variable domain, completed using reference TRBV5-1 and TRBJ2-7, is KAGVTQTPRYLIKTRGQQVTLSCSPISGHRSVSWYQQTPGQGLQFLFEYFSETQRNKGNFPGRFSGRQFSNSRSEMNVSTLELGDSALYLCASSLFPSPQVSYEQYFGPGTRLTVT.

This clonotype has ten or more counts. V usage is TRBV18 and J usage is TRBJ2-4; TRBD1 matches at 9 bases. Germline V gene data show CDR1 as KGHSH and CDR2 as LQKENI. The ends lost 3 bases at V and 7 bases at J; junction bases unmatched: 7. There are 15 residues in the CDR3. The CDR3 coding sequence is TGTGCCAGCTCACCGGGACAGGGAGTGTGGAACATTCAGTACTTC. Its protein product is CASSPGQGVWNIQYF. Drawing the rest from reference TRBV18 and TRBJ2-4, the complete variable domain is NAGVMQNPRHLVRRRGQEARLRCSPMKGHSHVYWYRQLPEEGLKFMVYLQKENIIDESGMPKERFSAEFPKEGPSILRIQQVVRGDSAAYFCASSPGQGVWNIQYFGAGTRLSVL.

This clonotype has only one observation. This rearrangement joins TRBV12-5 to TRBJ2-3; maybe TRBD2 (6 bases). This CDR3 has 18 amino acids. V dropped 5 bases and J dropped 4 bases, with 25 bases sitting between them. Germline CDR1 is LGHNT and CDR2 is FRNRAP. CDR3 bases: TGTGCTAGTGGTCCCGCCCCTCGACTAGGGATAAGCGCAGATACGCAGTATTTT. This sequence encodes CASGPAPRLGISADTQYF.

This chain connects TRBV7-2 to TRBJ2-7; 9 bases fit TRBD1. This CDR3 region has 14 residues. The V gene end was trimmed by 4 bases and the J gene end by 6 bases; junction bases not matched to a gene: 7. Germline V lookup: CDR1 SGHTA, CDR2 FQGNSA. CDR3: CASSSSGTGSEQYF. CDR3 coding DNA: TGTGCCAGCAGCTCTTCCGGGACAGGGAGCGAGCAGTACTTC.

The chain recombines TRBV29-1 with TRBJ1-4; TRBD1 is a possible D gene (5 bases). The CDR3 consists of 14 residues. Deletions cut 7 bases from V and 4 bases from J, with 16 bases between. From germline, CDR1 is SQVTM and CDR2 ANQGSEA. Here the CDR3 reads CSAPMGPRNEKLFF. The CDR3 DNA sequence: TGCAGCGCCCCGATGGGGCCTCGTAATGAAAAACTGTTTTTT.